Below are 18 T cell receptor beta chains sequenced from a single sample in a study of shared clonotypes between healthy human individuals. Only in-frame clones appear in the TCRdb table, and some are missing; sequencing was by immunoSEQ multiplex PCR. This table has about 610,000 clones, less than 98% appearing once. Specimen: naive CD4+ T cells sorted from blood. Subset here: CD45RA+ positively selected. The receptors stem from a woman aged 25 to 39 in good health.

The rearrangement uses TRBV19 and TRBJ1-3; D is possibly TRBD1 (5 bases). Germline V gene sequence: CDR1 LNHDA, CDR2 SQIVND (reference sequence). V dropped 6 bases and J dropped 0 bases, with 24 bases sitting between them. This CDR3 contains 19 residues. The chain's CDR3 is CASRTSIPRSGTSGNTIYF. CDR3 DNA sequence: TGTGCCAGTAGAACGAGCATTCCCCGCAGCGGGACCTCTGGAAACACCATATATTTT.

This sequence joins TRBV10-3 and TRBJ2-5; 12 nucleotides line up with TRBD1. The CDR3 extends over 15 amino acids. The ends lost 5 bases at V and 2 bases at J; junction bases unmatched: 3. The germline CDR1 and CDR2 sequences are ENHRY and SYGVKD. This chain's CDR3 is CAISWDRGRQETQYF. In DNA, the CDR3 is TGTGCCATCAGTTGGGACAGGGGGCGGCAAGAGACCCAGTACTTC.

This rearrangement joins TRBV18 to TRBJ1-2; a weak D match, TRBD1 (5 bases). V dropped 2 bases and J dropped 5 bases, with 18 bases sitting between them. In germline, CDR1 is KGHSH, CDR2 LQKENI. The CDR3 is made up of 16 amino acids. In nucleotides, the CDR3 is TGTGCCAGCTCACCATTAAGGGACCTAGTCAATTATGGCTACACCTTC. Translated: CASSPLRDLVNYGYTF.

The chain has TRBV25-1 and TRBJ1-1, with TRBD1 matching 9 bases. Trimming took 2 bases from V and 5 from J; bases not matched to a gene: 3. The germline CDR1 and CDR2 sequences are MGHDK and SYGVNS. The CDR3 is 14 amino acids. CDR3 coding DNA: TGTGCCAGCAGTGAAGACAGGGGGGCAACTGAAGCTTTCTTT. It codes for CASSEDRGATEAFF.

The genes are TRBV10-3 and TRBJ1-1, with no clear D. V dropped 4 bases and J dropped 0 bases, with 15 bases sitting between them. CDR3 size: 16 residues. The V gene's germline CDR1 is ENHRY and CDR2 SYGVKD. The chain's CDR3 is CAISARELILNTEAFF. The CDR3 DNA reads as TGTGCCATCAGTGCCAGAGAGCTCATACTGAACACTGAAGCTTTCTTT.

The chain links TRBV9 to TRBJ2-3; 9 bases match TRBD2. The CDR3 has 15 amino acids. Losses at the gene ends were 4 bases for V and 1 base for J; bases not matched to a gene: 4. Germline values: CDR1 SGDLS, CDR2 YYNGEE. CDR3 amino acids: CASSHGLARTDTQYF. CDR3 sequence (DNA): TGTGCCAGCAGCCACGGACTAGCGCGCACAGATACGCAGTATTTT.

The rearrangement uses TRBV6-5 and TRBJ2-1; TRBD2 agrees at 7 bases. The CDR3 runs to 15 residues. The germline CDR1 and CDR2 sequences are MNHEY and SVGAGI. V gave up 2 bases and J gave up 6 bases; unmatched junction bases: 7. The CDR3 region is CASSYVLAEANEQFF. The CDR3 region has the DNA TGTGCCAGCAGTTACGTCCTAGCGGAAGCCAATGAGCAGTTCTTC.

The rearrangement links TRBV11-2 to TRBJ2-1; D ambiguous. V lost 2 bases and J lost 9, with 11 bases in between. CDR3 length: 13 amino acids. Germline V gene lookup returns CDR1 SGHAT and CDR2 FQNNGV. The DNA for the CDR3 is TGTGCCAGCAGCTTATCATCTTATCTTGAGCAGTTCTTC. Protein sequence: CASSLSSYLEQFF.

V usage is TRBV2 and J usage is TRBJ2-1, with TRBD1 identical over 7 bases. V shed 8 bases, J shed 8 bases, and the junction held 9 bases outside the gene matches. CDR3 length: 13 residues. The germline V gene encodes CDR1 SNHLY and CDR2 FYNNEI. The CDR3 is CASRKGAGYEQFF. CDR3 nucleotides: TGTGCCAGCCGGAAGGGGGCAGGCTATGAGCAGTTCTTC.

The chain carries TRBV27 and TRBJ1-2, with 9 bases matching TRBD1. The ends lost 7 bases at V and 8 bases at J; junction bases unmatched: 20. The CDR3 has 17 amino acids. Germline V gives CDR1 MNHEY, CDR2 SMNVEV (reference sequence). The CDR3 DNA reads TGTGCCAGCACCTTTAACCCCTCCCGGACAGGGGTGGAAGGCTACACCTTC. It codes for CASTFNPSRTGVEGYTF.

The V call is TRBV5-1, the J call TRBJ2-2, with a weak D call TRBD2 (6 bases). The V end was cut by 3 bases, the J end by 4 bases, with 19 bases between. Germline V CDR1 and CDR2: SGHRS, YFSETQ. The CDR3 length is 17 residues. CDR3 region: CASSSERGLYFTGELFF. CDR3 coding DNA: TGCGCCAGCAGCTCAGAACGGGGACTCTACTTCACCGGGGAGCTGTTTTTT.

V and J are TRBV30 and TRBJ2-7, with 10 bases that match TRBD2. Germline trimming cut 1 base from V and 5 bases from J; bases unmatched to any gene: 5. Germline V gene sequence: CDR1 GTSNPN, CDR2 SVGIG (reference sequence). The CDR3 totals 14 residues. The chain's CDR3 is CAWSGALAGDEQYF. DNA for the CDR3: TGTGCCTGGAGTGGCGCCCTAGCGGGAGACGAGCAGTACTTC.

V is TRBV4-1 and J is TRBJ2-1; D remains ambiguous. The germline V gene encodes CDR1 MGHRA and CDR2 YSYEKL. CDR3 length equals 15 residues. Trimming removed 3 bases from V and 3 bases from J, with 12 bases in between. The CDR3 bases are TGCGCCAGCAGCCACGGACGTTCAGACTACAATGAGCAGTTCTTC. Translation: CASSHGRSDYNEQFF.

The chain employs TRBV4-2 and TRBJ2-1; 10 nucleotides line up with TRBD2. CDR1 is LGHNA, CDR2 YNFKEQ, per germline. The CDR3 extends over 15 amino acids. With V trimmed by 7 bases and J by 1 base, 4 bases remained unmatched. The CDR3 sequence: CASNPSGGSYNEQFF. For the CDR3, the DNA is TGTGCCAGCAATCCTAGCGGGGGATCCTACAATGAGCAGTTCTTC.

The chain joins TRBV5-1 to TRBJ1-2; the D gene is possibly TRBD1 (5 bases). Trimming pared 0 bases from V and 3 bases from J, leaving 9 bases between. Germline lookup yields CDR1 SGHRS and CDR2 YFSETQ. This CDR3 has 14 residues. CDR3 sequence: CASSLGLGDYGYTF. The CDR3, as DNA: TGCGCCAGCAGCTTGGGTCTGGGGGACTATGGCTACACCTTC.

The rearrangement links TRBV2 to TRBJ2-2; D is uncertain. V was trimmed by 3 bases and J by 6 bases, leaving 17 bases between them. CDR1 and CDR2 (germline): SNHLY, FYNNEI. The CDR3 has 16 amino acids. CDR3 nucleotide sequence: TGTGCCAGCAGTGACTTGCTTAGGTACGGAGCCGGGGAGCTGTTTTTT. Translated: CASSDLLRYGAGELFF.

V is TRBV5-1 and J is TRBJ2-7, with D unresolved. The length of the CDR3 is 15 residues. The V gene lost 5 bases and the J gene lost 2 bases, with 17 bases spanning the gap. Per germline, CDR1 SGHRS and CDR2 YFSETQ. The CDR3 bases are TGCGCCAGCAGTCGGAGTTACACAAAAACCTACGAGCAGTACTTC. This encodes CASSRSYTKTYEQYF.

The CDR3 loop is CSVAPGSPTDTQYF. In DNA form, the CDR3 reads TGCAGCGTGGCCCCGGGATCCCCCACAGATACGCAGTATTTT. The gene calls are TRBV29-1 and TRBJ2-3; perhaps TRBD2 as D (5 bases). The germline CDR1 and CDR2 sequences are SQVTM and ANQGSEA. Trimming removed 6 bases at V and 2 bases at J, with 15 bases between. There are 14 residues in the CDR3.